The entry below gives a single T cell receptor (beta chain) sequence along with its context. Authors' methods: Amplification with reference gene primers provided the estimates of nucleated cell counts. TCRdb's copy holds only in-frame clones and misses some; the assay was immunoSEQ multiplex PCR. That table furnishes V, J and clone size, whereas the DNA furnished D and trimming. The sample yields around 100,000 clones, about four fifths seen once. This specimen belongs to a study of blood T cell repertoires in COVID-19. Study background: COVID-19 samples from acute and convalescent phases originated in the United States, Italy and Spain. PBMCs, B-cell-depleted T cells, or T cells provided the cDNA or gDNA that made up the material.

The CDR3 totals 15 residues. CDR1 and CDR2 (germline): LGHDT, YNNKEL (reference sequence). The V and J ends lost 8 bases and 2 bases, in that order; junction bases with no gene match: 4. Source material: peripheral blood. This TCR was sampled from a human donor in a cohort sampled during active COVID-19. J is TRBJ2-5 and V is TRBV3-1 (or the pseudogene TRBV3-2); 14 bases map to TRBD2. Written as DNA, the CDR3 is TGTGCCAGCCACGGGACTAGCGGGGGTCAAGAGACCCAGTACTTC. Amino acids: CASHGTSGGQETQYF.